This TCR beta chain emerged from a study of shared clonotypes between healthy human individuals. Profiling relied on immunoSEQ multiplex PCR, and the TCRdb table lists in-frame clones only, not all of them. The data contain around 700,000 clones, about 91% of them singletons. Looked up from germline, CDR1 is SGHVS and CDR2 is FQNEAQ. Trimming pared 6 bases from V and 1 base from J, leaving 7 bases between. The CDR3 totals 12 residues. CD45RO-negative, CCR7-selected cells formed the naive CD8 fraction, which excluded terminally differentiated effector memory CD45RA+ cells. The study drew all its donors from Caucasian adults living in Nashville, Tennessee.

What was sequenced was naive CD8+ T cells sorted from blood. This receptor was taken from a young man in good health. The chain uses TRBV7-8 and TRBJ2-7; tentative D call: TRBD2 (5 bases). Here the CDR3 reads CASREASYEQYF. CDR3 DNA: TGTGCCAGCAGGGAGGCTTCCTACGAGCAGTACTTC.